The entry below describes one T cell receptor (beta chain). Antigen unknown. Evenly divided among several immunoSEQ plates was the genomic DNA of each subset. Profiled with immunoSEQ multiplex PCR; TCRdb holds only in-frame clones, not every one. The sample yields nearly 1,000,000 clones, approximately 76% seen once. This specimen comes from a study of shared clonotypes between healthy human individuals. Study observations and caveats: Generation probabilities of non-shared clonotypes were lower (relative to those shared by all four donors). For sorted subsets, rarefaction showed incomplete sequencing despite large depth.

The receptor was isolated from a man between 18 and 35 years old in good health. What was sequenced was memory CD4+ T cells sorted from blood. Subset here: CD45RA-negative fraction.

CDR3 residues: CASSVLQGAGETQYF. The CDR3 DNA is TGTGCCAGCAGTGTCTTGCAGGGGGCAGGGGAGACCCAGTACTTC. V and J are TRBV2 and TRBJ2-5; TRBD1 aligns across 8 bases. Germline CDR1 SNHLY, CDR2 FYNNEI. Trimming took 4 bases from V and 5 from J; bases not matched to a gene: 9. The CDR3 is made up of 15 amino acids.